This T cell receptor (beta chain) was found in a study of T cell repertoires in cytomegalovirus infection. Overall study context: Through public TCR beta signatures, both CMV infection and matching HLA type were indicated.

TCRdb called the reads again in MiXCR, with one record for every CDR3 protein. This sample has around 170,000 distinct CDR3 sequences; roughly 15% occur once, and the top ten carry around 20%. On this clonotype: Its specificity is not known.

General observations from the study: The ex vivo response was dominated by HLA-C-restricted CMV-specific TCR beta clonotypes. Cumulative frequency (of public TCR beta family members) identified carriers of CMV plus the relevant HLA.

The sample comprised CD8+ T cells from PBMCs. This receptor was identified in a human donor in good health (CMV status not recorded). Some clones in this sample may be carry-over from other donors' samples.

The CDR3 reads CASTLTPTYPQHF. Written as DNA, the CDR3 is TGTGCCAGCACCCTGACACCCACCTATCCCCAGCATTTT. This chain joins TRBV7-9 and TRBJ1-5; D is unresolved. CDR1 is SEHNR and CDR2 is FQNEAQ in the germline V gene (reference sequence). Trimming cost V 7 bases and J 10 bases, with 17 bases left between them. The CDR3 has 13 residues.